This TCR beta chain stems from a study of neurological immune-mediated disorders. This clonotype came up many times. As yet, its antigen is unknown. Germline CDR1 is MNHNY and CDR2 is SVGAGI (reference sequence). This CDR3 contains 16 residues. Trimming stripped 2 bases from V and 2 bases from J, with 15 bases between. Synthesis of cDNA was performed by 5'RACE using 10-nucleotide random UMIs. TCRdb re-derived calls from the 5' RACE reads in MiXCR, one entry per CDR3 protein. The table includes over 60,000 distinct CDR3 sequences, roughly 5% detected once. Study-level findings and limits: It was HTLV-1-associated myelopathy that showed the most TCR clonal expansion, while multiple sclerosis showed the least, falling below healthy controls. Phylogenetic grouping assigned the repertoires of 18 of 34 multiple sclerosis patients to a single cluster of related CDR3 sequences. This cluster may be a repertoire-level signature.

The sample comprised PBMCs. This rearrangement joins TRBV6-6 to TRBJ1-2, with D perhaps TRBD1 (6 bases). This receptor was identified in a woman aged 30 to 39 with multiple sclerosis. The CDR3 spells CASSYGLQGGNYGYTF. In DNA, the CDR3 is TGTGCCAGCAGTTACGGTTTACAGGGCGGGAACTATGGCTACACCTTC.